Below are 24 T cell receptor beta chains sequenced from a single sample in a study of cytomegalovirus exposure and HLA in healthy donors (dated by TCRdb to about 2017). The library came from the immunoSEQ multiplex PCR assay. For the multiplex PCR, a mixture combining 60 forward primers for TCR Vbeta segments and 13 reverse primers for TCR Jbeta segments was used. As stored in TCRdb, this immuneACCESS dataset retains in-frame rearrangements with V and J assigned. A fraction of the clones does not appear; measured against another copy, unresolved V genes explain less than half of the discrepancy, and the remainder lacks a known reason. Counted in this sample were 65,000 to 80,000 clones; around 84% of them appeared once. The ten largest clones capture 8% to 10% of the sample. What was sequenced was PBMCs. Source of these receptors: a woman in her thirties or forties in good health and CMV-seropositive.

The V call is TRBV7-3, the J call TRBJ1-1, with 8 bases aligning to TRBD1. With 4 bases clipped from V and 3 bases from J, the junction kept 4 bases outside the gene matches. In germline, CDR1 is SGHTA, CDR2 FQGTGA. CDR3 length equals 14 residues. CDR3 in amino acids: CASSSQGGYTEAFF. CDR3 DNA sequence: TGTGCCAGCAGCTCACAGGGGGGTTACACTGAAGCTTTCTTT. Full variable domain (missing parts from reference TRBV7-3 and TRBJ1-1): GAGVSQTPSNKVTEKGKYVELRCDPISGHTALYWYRQSLGQGPEFLIYFQGTGAADDSGLPNDRFFAVRPEGSVSTLKIQRTERGDSAVYLCASSSQGGYTEAFFGQGTRLTVV.

The CDR3 sequence is CASSRTSQETQYF. The CDR3 nucleotides read TGTGCCAGCAGCCGGACATCCCAAGAGACCCAGTACTTC. The rearrangement links TRBV11-2 to TRBJ2-5; D may be TRBD1 (5 bases). This CDR3 region has 13 residues. With 5 bases removed from V and 1 base from J, the gap between germline ends came to 8 bases. Germline CDR1 reads SGHAT; CDR2 reads FQNNGV.

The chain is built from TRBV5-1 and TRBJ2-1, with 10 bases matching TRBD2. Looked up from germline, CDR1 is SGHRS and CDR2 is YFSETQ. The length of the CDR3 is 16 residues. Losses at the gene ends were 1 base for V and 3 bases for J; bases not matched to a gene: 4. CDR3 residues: CASSLSSGGFYNEQFF. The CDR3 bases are TGCGCCAGCAGCTTGTCTAGCGGGGGTTTCTACAATGAGCAGTTCTTC.

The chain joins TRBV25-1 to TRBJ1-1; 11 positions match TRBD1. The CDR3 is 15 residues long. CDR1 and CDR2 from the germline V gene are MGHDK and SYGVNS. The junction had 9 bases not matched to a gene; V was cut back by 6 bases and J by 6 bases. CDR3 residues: CASRGMRGQGAEAFF. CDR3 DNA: TGTGCCAGCAGGGGGATGCGGGGACAGGGGGCTGAAGCTTTCTTT. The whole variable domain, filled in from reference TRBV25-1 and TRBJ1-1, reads EADIYQTPRYLVIGTGKKITLECSQTMGHDKMYWYQQDPGMELHLIHYSYGVNSTEKGDLSSESTVSRIRTEHFPLTLESARPSHTSQYLCASRGMRGQGAEAFFGQGTRLTVV.

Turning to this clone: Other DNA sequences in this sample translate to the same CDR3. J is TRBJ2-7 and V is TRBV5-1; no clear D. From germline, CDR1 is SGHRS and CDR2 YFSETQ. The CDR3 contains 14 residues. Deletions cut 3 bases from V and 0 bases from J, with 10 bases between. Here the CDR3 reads CASSSDWSSYEQYF. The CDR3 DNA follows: TGCGCCAGCAGCTCTGACTGGAGCTCCTACGAGCAGTACTTC.

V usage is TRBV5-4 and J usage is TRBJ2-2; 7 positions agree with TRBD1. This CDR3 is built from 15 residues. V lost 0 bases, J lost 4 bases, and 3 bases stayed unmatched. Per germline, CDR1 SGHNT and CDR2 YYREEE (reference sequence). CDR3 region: CASSLGQGVTGELFF. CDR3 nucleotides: TGTGCCAGCAGCTTGGGTCAGGGGGTCACCGGGGAGCTGTTTTTT.

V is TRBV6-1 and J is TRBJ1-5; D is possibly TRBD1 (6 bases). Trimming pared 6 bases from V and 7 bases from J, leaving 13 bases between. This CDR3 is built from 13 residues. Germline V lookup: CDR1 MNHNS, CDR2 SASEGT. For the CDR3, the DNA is TGTGCCAGCAGACTCACTCAGGGGCAGCCCCAGCATTTT. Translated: CASRLTQGQPQHF.

CDR3: CASSSYMSTDTQYF. Here the CDR3 DNA reads TGCGCCAGCAGCTCTTACATGAGCACAGATACGCAGTATTTT. The V gene is TRBV5-1, the J gene TRBJ2-3; D gene ambiguous. Trimming cost V 3 bases and J 0 bases, with 8 bases left between them. This CDR3 has 14 amino acids. Germline CDR1 is SGHRS and CDR2 is YFSETQ.

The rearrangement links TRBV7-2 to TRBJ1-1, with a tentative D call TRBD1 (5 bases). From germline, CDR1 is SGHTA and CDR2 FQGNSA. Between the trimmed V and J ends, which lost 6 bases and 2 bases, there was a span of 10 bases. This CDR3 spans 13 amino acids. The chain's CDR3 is CASRRDRNTEAFF. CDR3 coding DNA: TGTGCCAGCAGACGAGACAGAAACACTGAAGCTTTCTTT.

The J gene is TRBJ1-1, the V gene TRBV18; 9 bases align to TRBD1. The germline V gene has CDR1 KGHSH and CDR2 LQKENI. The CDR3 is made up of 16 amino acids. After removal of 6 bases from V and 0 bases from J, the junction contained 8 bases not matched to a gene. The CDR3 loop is CASSLGQGSLNTEAFF. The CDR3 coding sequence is TGTGCCAGCTCTCTGGGACAGGGATCCCTGAACACTGAAGCTTTCTTT.

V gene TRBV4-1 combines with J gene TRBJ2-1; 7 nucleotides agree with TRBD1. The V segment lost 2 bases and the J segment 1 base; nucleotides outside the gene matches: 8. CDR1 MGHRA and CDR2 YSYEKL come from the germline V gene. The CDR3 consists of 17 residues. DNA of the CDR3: TGCGCCAGCAGCCAAAATACCGGGACAGATTCCTACAATGAGCAGTTCTTC. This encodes CASSQNTGTDSYNEQFF.

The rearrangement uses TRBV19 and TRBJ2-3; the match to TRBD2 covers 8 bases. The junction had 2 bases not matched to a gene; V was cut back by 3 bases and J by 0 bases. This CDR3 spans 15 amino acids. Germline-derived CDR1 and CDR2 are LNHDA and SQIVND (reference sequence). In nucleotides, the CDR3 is TGTGCCAGTAGTATTGGCGGGGGGAGCACAGATACGCAGTATTTT. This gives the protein CASSIGGGSTDTQYF. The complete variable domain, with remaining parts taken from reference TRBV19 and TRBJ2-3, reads DGGITQSPKYLFRKEGQNVTLSCEQNLNHDAMYWYRQDPGQGLRLIYYSQIVNDFQKGDIAEGYSVSREKKESFPLTVTSAQKNPTAFYLCASSIGGGSTDTQYFGPGTRLTVL.

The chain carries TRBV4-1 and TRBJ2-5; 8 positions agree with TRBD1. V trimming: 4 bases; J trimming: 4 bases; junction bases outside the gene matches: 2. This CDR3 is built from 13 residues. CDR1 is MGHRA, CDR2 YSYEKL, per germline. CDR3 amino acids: CASSPGTGETQYF. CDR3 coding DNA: TGCGCCAGCAGCCCCGGGACAGGAGAGACCCAGTACTTC.

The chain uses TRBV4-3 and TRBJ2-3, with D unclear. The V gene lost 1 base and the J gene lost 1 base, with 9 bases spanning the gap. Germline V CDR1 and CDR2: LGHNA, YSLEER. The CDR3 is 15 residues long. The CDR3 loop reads CASSQVLAGTDTQYF. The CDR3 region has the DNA TGCGCCAGCAGCCAAGTCTTGGCAGGCACAGATACGCAGTATTTT.

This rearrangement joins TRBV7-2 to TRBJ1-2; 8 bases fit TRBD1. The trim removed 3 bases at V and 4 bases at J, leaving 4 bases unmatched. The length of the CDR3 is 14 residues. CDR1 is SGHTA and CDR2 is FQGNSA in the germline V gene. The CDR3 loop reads CASSLDRVVYGYTF. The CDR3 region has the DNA TGTGCCAGCAGCTTGGACAGGGTGGTCTATGGCTACACCTTC.

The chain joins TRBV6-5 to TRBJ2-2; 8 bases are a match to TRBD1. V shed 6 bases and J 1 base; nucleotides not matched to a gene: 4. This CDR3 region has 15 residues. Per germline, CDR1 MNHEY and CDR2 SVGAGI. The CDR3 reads CASSRQGRNTGELFF. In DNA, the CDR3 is TGTGCCAGCAGCCGACAGGGGAGGAACACCGGGGAGCTGTTTTTT.

In DNA, the CDR3 is TGTGCCAGCAGCTTAGCGGGGGGAGGGGGTCAGCCCCAGCATTTT. It specifies CASSLAGGGGQPQHF. The gene calls are TRBV7-2 and TRBJ1-5; perhaps TRBD1 as D (6 bases). Germline CDR1 SGHTA, CDR2 FQGNSA. V was shortened by 0 bases and J by 6 bases, with 12 bases between the two germline ends. The CDR3 has 15 residues.

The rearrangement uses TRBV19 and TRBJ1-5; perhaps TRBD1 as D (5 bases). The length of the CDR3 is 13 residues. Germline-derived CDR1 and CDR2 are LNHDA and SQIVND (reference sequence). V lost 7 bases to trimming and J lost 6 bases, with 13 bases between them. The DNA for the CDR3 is TGTGCCAGTACCCCCCCCGGGGGTCAGCCCCAGCATTTT. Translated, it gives CASTPPGGQPQHF.

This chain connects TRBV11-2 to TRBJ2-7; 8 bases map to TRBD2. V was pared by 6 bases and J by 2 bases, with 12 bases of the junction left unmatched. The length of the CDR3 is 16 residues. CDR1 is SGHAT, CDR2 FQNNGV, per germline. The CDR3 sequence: CASSSPGGLETYEQYF. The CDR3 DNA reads TGTGCCAGCAGTTCCCCGGGGGGACTAGAGACCTACGAGCAGTACTTC.

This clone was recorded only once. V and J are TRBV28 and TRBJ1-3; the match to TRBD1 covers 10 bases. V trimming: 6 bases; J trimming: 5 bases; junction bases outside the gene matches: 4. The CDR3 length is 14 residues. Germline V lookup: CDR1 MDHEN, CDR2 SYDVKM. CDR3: CASSQGQGRNTIYF. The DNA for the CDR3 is TGTGCCAGCAGCCAGGGACAGGGGAGAAACACCATATATTTT.

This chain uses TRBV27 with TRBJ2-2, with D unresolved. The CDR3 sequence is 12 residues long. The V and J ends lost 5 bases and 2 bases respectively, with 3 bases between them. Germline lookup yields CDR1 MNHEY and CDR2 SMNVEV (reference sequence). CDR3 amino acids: CASSRNTGELFF. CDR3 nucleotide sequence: TGTGCCAGCAGTCGTAACACCGGGGAGCTGTTTTTT.

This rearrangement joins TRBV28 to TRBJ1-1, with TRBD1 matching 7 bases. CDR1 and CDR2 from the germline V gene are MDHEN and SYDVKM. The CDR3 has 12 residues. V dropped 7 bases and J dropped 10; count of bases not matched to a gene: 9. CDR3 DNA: TGTGCCAGCATCTCGGACAGGCTTGGAGCTTTCTTT. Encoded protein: CASISDRLGAFF.

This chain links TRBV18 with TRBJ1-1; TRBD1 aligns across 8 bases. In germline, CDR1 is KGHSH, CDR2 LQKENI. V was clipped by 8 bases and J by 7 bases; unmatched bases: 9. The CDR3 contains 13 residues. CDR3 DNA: TGTGCCAGCCTCGCAGGGGGCGGTGATGAAGCTTTCTTT. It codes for CASLAGGGDEAFF.

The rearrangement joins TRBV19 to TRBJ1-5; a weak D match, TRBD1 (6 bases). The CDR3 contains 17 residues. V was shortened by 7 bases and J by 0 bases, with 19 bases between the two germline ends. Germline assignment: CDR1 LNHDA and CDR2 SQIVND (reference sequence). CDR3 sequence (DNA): TGTGCCAGTACCAAAAGGGGGGGGGCCGATAGCAATCAGCCCCAGCATTTT. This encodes CASTKRGGADSNQPQHF.